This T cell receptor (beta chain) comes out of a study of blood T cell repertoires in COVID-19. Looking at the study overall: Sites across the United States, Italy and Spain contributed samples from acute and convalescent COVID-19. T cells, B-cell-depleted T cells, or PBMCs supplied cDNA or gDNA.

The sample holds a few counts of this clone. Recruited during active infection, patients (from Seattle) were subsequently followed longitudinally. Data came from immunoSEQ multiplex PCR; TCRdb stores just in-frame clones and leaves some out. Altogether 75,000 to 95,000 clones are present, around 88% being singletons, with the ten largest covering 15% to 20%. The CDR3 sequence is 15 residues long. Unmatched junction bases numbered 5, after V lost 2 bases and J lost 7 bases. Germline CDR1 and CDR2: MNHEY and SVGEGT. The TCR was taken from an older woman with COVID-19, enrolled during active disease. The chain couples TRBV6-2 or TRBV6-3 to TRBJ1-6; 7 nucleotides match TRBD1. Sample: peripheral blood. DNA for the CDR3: TGTGCCAGCAGTTACACAGGGGAGGAGAATTCACCCCTCCACTTT. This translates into CASSYTGEENSPLHF.